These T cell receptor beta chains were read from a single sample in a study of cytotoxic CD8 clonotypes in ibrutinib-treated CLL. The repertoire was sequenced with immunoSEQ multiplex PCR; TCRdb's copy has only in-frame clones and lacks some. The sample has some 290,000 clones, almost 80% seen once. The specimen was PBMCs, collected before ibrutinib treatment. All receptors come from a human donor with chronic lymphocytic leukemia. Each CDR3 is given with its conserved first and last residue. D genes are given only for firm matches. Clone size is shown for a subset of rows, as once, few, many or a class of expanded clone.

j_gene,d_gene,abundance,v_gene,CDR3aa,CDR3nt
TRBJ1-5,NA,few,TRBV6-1,CASSGSGNRNQPQHF,TGTGCCAGCAGTGGAAGCGGGAACCGCAATCAGCCCCAGCATTTT
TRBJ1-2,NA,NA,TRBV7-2,CASSLYRDGYGYTF,TGTGCCAGCAGCTTATACAGGGACGGATATGGCTACACCTTC
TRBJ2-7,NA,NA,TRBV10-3,CAISDRDNQNYEQYF,TGTGCCATCAGTGATCGTGACAACCAAAACTACGAGCAGTACTTC
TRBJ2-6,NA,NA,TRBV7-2,CASSFGAGANVLTF,TGTGCCAGCAGCTTTGGGGCTGGGGCCAACGTCCTGACTTTC
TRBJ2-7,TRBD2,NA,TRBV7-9,CASSLPRGDEQYF,TGTGCCAGCAGCTTACCCCGGGGGGACGAGCAGTACTTC
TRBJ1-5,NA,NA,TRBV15,CATSRDLREPQHF,TGTGCCACCAGCAGAGATTTACGTGAACCCCAGCATTTT
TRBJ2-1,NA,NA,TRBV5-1,CASSPTANPYNEQFF,TGCGCCAGCAGCCCTACAGCGAACCCCTACAATGAGCAGTTCTTC
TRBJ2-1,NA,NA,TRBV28,CASSLYNEQFF,TGTGCCAGCAGTCTATACAATGAGCAGTTCTTC
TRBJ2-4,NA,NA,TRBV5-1,CASSSGAVTVNIQYF,TGCGCCAGCAGCTCCGGCGCAGTCACGGTCAACATTCAGTACTTC
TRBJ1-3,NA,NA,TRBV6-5,CASTGIGTIYF,TGTGCCAGCACGGGGATCGGCACCATATATTTT
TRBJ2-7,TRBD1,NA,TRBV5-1,CASSLGQGNEQYF,TGCGCCAGCAGCTTGGGACAGGGTAACGAGCAGTACTTC
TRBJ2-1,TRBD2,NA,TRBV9,CASSPGLAFYNEQFF,TGTGCCAGCAGCCCAGGACTAGCATTCTACAATGAGCAGTTCTTC
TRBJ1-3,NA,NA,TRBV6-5,CASSLAPSGNTIYF,TGTGCCAGCAGTTTAGCCCCTTCGGGAAACACCATATATTTT
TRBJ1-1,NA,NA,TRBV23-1,CASTPMSKGPNTEAFF,TGCGCCAGCACCCCAATGTCCAAGGGACCGAACACTGAAGCTTTCTTT
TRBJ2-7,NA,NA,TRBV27,CASSSYGEQYF,TGTGCCAGCAGTTCATACGGCGAGCAGTACTTC
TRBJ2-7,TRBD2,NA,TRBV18,CASSPGTGGRGYEQYF,TGTGCCAGCTCACCAGGTACTGGCGGGAGGGGGTACGAGCAGTACTTC
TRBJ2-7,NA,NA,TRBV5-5,CASRRSPDHEQYF,TGTGCCAGCAGACGATCCCCGGATCACGAGCAGTACTTC
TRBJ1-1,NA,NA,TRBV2,CASKLNFRTEAFF,TGTGCCAGCAAGCTGAATTTTCGGACTGAAGCTTTCTTT